Listed here are 2 T cell receptor beta chains from one sample, sequenced in a study of cytomegalovirus exposure and HLA in healthy donors. Use of 60 Vbeta and 13 Jbeta primers characterized the PCR. Generated by immunoSEQ multiplex PCR, the TCRdb table keeps only in-frame clones and is missing some. The listing records some 200,000 clones. Material for sequencing was PBMCs. These receptors all stem from a girl aged 2 to 9 in good health and CMV-seropositive.

J is TRBJ2-7 and V is TRBV5-6; 8 nucleotides match TRBD2. The CDR3 contains 14 residues. The V gene end was trimmed by 2 bases and the J gene end by 7 bases; junction bases not matched to a gene: 8. Germline CDR1 and CDR2: SGHDT and YYEEEE. This chain's CDR3 is CASSFGGVTLEQYF. DNA of the CDR3: TGTGCCAGCAGCTTCGGGGGGGTGACTTTAGAGCAGTACTTC.

This rearrangement joins TRBV4-1 to TRBJ2-7; perhaps TRBD1 as D (6 bases). This CDR3 region has 12 residues. Germline CDR1 reads MGHRA; CDR2 reads YSYEKL. Trimming cost V 0 bases and J 9 bases, with 9 bases left between them. The CDR3 coding sequence is TGCGCCAGCAGCCAAGAGGGACACGGGCAGTACTTC. This gives the protein CASSQEGHGQYF.